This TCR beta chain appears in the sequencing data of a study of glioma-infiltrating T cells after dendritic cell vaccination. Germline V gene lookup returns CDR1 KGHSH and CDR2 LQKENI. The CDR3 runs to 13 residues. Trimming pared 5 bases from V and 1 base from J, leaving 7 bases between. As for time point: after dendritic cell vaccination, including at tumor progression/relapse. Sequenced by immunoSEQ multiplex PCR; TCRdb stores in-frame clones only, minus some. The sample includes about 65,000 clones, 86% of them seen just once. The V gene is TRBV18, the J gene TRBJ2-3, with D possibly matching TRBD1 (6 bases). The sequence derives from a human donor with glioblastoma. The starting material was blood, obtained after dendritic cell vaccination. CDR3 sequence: CASSRQGTDTQYF. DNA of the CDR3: TGTGCCAGCTCAAGACAGGGCACAGATACGCAGTATTTT.